These T cell receptor beta chains were read from a single sample in a study of CD8+ T cells in alopecia areata. Clones were read by immunoSEQ multiplex PCR, and TCRdb kept only the in-frame ones, dropping some. Of over 95,000 clones in the sample, more than 55% were seen once. Sequenced material: CD8+ T cells sorted from blood, taken at week 4, from a patient treated with tofacitinib. These TCRs come from a human donor with alopecia areata. CDR3s include the opening cysteine and the closing phenylalanine or tryptophan. The order of the fields is V gene, CDR3 protein.

V gene: TRBV4-3; CDR3 protein: CASSPGLARTEDTQYF
V gene: TRBV27; CDR3 protein: CASSEGGEAFF
V gene: TRBV10-3; CDR3 protein: CAISGRGASYEQYF
V gene: TRBV23-1; CDR3 protein: CASSQSLDANTEAFF
V gene: TRBV30; CDR3 protein: CAWSVRGQLYNEQFF
V gene: TRBV7-9; CDR3 protein: CASSRAPQGASDTQYF
V gene: TRBV27; CDR3 protein: CASRLTSGSYEQYF
V gene: TRBV6-5; CDR3 protein: CASSSDRGYGYTF
V gene: TRBV27; CDR3 protein: CASRPGQGRGNTIYF
V gene: TRBV4-1; CDR3 protein: CASSQLAGRYNEQFF
V gene: TRBV4-1; CDR3 protein: CASSQDNFPGQRYYGYTF
V gene: TRBV28; CDR3 protein: CASRLEGYEQYF
V gene: TRBV7-2; CDR3 protein: CASRSTGDTQYF
V gene: TRBV29-1; CDR3 protein: CSVEDLAAATNTEAFF
V gene: TRBV29-1; CDR3 protein: CSVERADQETQYF
V gene: TRBV27; CDR3 protein: CASSILQVSRNEQFF
V gene: TRBV7-9; CDR3 protein: CASSLVSGDEQFF
V gene: TRBV5-1; CDR3 protein: CASSLQVSYEQYF
V gene: TRBV28; CDR3 protein: CASSPRGRAEETQYF